This paragraph reports one TCR beta chain. As yet, its antigen is unknown. This record belongs to a study of blood T cells in healthy people across ages. Study results and limitations: Comparison with aged donors showed that long-lived donors had more naive CD4+ cells and higher diversity.

The V gene's germline CDR1 is KGHDR and CDR2 SFDVKD. V was cut by 0 bases and J by 2 bases, with 3 bases left in between. This CDR3 is built from 13 residues. A J-beta primer mix and a sample-barcoded 5' primer were used in a second PCR of roughly 7 to 12 cycles. At least 3 million CDR3-containing paired-end reads were obtained per sample. From the 5' RACE reads, TCRdb called clonotypes with MiXCR, one entry per CDR3 protein. The table has about 760,000 distinct CDR3 sequences, more than 20% seen once. These same records also appear under a second study, on T cells of mothers and their children. This second study says: Five to seven children and their three healthy Caucasian mothers were the donors. cDNA synthesis used all extracted RNA, approximately 1.6 ug per 15 ul.

The chain recombines TRBV24-1 with TRBJ1-2; D is unresolved. This TCR was sampled from a boy aged 5-17 years in good health. Material: blood. The CDR3 protein is CATSDLGNYGYTF. DNA of the CDR3: TGTGCCACCAGTGATTTGGGGAACTATGGCTACACCTTC.